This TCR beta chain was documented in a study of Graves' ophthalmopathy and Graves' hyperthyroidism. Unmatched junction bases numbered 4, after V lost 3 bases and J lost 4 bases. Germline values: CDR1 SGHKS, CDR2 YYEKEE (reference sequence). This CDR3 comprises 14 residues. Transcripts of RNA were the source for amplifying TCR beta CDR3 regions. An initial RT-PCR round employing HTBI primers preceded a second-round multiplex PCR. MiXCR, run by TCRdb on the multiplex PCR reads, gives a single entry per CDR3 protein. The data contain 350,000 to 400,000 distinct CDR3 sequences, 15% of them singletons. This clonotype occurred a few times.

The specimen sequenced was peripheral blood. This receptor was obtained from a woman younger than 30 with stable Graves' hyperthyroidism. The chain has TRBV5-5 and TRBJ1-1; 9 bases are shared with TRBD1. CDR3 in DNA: TGTGCCAGCAGCTGGACAGGGGCGGGCACTGAAGCTTTCTTT. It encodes CASSWTGAGTEAFF.